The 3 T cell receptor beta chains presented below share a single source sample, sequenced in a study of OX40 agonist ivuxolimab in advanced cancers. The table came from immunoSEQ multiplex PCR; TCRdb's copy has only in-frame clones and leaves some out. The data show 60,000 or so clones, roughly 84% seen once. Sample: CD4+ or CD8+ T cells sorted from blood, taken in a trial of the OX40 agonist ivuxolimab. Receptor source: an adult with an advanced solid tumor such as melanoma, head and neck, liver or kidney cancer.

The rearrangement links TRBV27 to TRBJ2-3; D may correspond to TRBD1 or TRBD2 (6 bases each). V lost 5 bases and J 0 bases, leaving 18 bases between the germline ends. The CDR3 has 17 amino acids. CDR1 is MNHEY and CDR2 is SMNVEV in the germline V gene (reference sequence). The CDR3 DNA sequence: TGTGCCAGCAGTCTACCGGGGGCAGGGGCTAGCACAGATACGCAGTATTTT. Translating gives CASSLPGAGASTDTQYF.

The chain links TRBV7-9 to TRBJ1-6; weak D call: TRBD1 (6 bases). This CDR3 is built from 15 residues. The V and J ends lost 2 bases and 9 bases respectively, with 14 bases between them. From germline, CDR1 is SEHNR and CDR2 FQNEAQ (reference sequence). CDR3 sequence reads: CASSLLRDISSPLHF. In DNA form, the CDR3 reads TGTGCCAGCAGCTTACTTCGGGACATTAGTTCACCCCTCCACTTT.

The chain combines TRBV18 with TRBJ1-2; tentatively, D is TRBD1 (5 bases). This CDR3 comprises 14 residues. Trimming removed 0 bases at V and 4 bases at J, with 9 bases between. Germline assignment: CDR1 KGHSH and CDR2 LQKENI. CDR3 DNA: TGTGCCAGCTCACCACCCCGGGACGGCTATGGCTACACCTTC. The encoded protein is CASSPPRDGYGYTF.